The sequence of this T cell receptor beta chain was determined in a study of blood T cell repertoires in COVID-19. Study background: The study drew acute and convalescent COVID-19 samples from the United States, Italy and Spain.

Only in-frame clones appear in the TCRdb table, and some are missing; sequencing was by immunoSEQ multiplex PCR. Of 95,000 to 110,000 clones listed, around 90% are singletons. The J segment lost 3 bases and the V segment lost 0 bases, leaving 5 bases of the junction unmatched. Per germline, CDR1 LGHNA and CDR2 YSLEER. CDR3 length: 15 amino acids. The TCR comes from a man aged 35 to 55 with active or convalescent COVID-19. Sequenced: peripheral blood. V and J are TRBV4-3 and TRBJ2-7; 7 bases line up with TRBD2. CDR3 DNA: TGCGCCAGCAGCCAAGATTTAACGGGAGGCTACGAGCAGTACTTC. Residues: CASSQDLTGGYEQYF.